This T cell receptor beta chain was identified during a study of blood T cell repertoires in COVID-19. TCRdb's copy holds only in-frame clones and misses some; the assay was immunoSEQ multiplex PCR. The sample holds about 240,000 clones, 70% to 85% seen once. The sequence derives from a woman aged 80 or over with acute or convalescent COVID-19. Sequencing input: peripheral blood.

CDR3 in amino acids: CASSGGTTPITRTDTQYF. The CDR3 bases are TGTGCCAGCAGTGGGGGGACTACACCAATCACCCGCACAGATACGCAGTATTTT. The chain has TRBV25-1 and TRBJ2-3, with 7 bases lining up with TRBD2. V gave up 4 bases and J gave up 1 base; unmatched junction bases: 14. The CDR3 is made up of 18 amino acids. The V gene's germline CDR1 is MGHDK and CDR2 SYGVNS.